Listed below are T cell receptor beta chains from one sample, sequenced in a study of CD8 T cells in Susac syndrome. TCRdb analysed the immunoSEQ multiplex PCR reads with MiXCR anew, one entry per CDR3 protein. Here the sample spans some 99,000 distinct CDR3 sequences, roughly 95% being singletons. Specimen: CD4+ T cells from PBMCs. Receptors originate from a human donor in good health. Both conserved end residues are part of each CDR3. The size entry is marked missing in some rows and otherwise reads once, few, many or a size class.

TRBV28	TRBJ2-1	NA	CASSLSYLKSANEQFF
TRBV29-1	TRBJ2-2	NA	CSVQLDRGNTGELFF
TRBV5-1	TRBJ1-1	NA	CASSPYGRSNTEAFF
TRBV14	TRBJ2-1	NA	CASSQYKRAASYNEQFF
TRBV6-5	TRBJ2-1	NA	CASRPRGFRQFF
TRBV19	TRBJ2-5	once	CASSRLVQETQYF
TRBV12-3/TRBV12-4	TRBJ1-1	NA	CAIRGQLNTEAFF
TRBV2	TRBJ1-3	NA	CASAPGQGNTIYF
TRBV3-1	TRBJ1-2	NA	CASSLDRGNGYTF
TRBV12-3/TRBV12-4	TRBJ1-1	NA	CASSAGVTFF
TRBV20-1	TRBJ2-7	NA	CSARDGRDYEQYF
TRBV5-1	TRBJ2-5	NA	CASSGMDPTRETQYF
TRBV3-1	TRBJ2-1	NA	CASSPRTSGNEEQFF
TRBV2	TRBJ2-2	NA	CASSVGNTGELFF
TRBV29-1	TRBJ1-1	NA	CSVERRQRQNTEAFF
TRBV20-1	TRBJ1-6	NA	CSARDMGGAYSPLHF
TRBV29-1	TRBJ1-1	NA	CSVGQMGTEAFF
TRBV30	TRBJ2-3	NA	CAWGAPGTQYF
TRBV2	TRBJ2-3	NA	CASSGREGRTDTQYF
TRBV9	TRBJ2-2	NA	CASSVVSGVNTGELFF
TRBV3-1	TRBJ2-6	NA	CASSQVRGGANVLTF
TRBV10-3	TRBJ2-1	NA	CAISERGRTLYNEQFF
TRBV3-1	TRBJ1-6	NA	CASSHRGGAPLHF
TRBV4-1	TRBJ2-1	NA	CASSQERDTDNEQFF
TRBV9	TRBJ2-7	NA	CASSVAHGRGNDEQYF
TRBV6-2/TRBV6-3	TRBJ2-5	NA	CASRRTEVETQYF
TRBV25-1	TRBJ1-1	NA	CASKGMGDGTEAFF
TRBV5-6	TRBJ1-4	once	CASSMEGQGYEKLFF
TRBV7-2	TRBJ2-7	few	CASSLGGRSYEQYF
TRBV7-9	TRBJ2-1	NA	CAIQGVGNEQFF
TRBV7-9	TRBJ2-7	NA	CASSFDNEQYF
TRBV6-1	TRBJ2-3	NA	CASRRTGGPSTDTQYF
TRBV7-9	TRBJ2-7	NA	CASSPWTGGWDEQYF
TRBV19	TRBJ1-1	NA	CASRRTGVAFF
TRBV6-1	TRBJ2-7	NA	CASSLGRGEAKQYF
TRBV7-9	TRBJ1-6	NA	CASSPTPLGSPLHF
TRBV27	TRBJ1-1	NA	CASSSYLAEAFF
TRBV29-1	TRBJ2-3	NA	CSVVRASGVTDTQYF
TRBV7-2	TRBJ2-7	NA	CASKSTGLAYEQYF
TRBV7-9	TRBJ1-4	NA	CASTLTSGTNEKLFF
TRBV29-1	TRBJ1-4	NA	CSAVRALGEKLFF
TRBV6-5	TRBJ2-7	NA	CASSYQRQGYEQYF
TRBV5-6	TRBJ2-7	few	CASSLAGEQYF
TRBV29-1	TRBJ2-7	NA	CSVTRTGRNDYEQYF
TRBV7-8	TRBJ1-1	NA	CASSPQGTMNTEAFF
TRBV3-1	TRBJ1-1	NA	CASSQGGARGTEAFF
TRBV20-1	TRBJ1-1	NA	CSAVQTGQRNTEAFF
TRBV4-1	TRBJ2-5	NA	CASSQEARGTGHQETQYF
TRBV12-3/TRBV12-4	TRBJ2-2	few	CASSLHTGELFF
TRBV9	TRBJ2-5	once	CASSLRTGQGETQYF
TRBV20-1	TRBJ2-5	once	CSARREETQYF
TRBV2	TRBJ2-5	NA	CASSEIGDPQYF
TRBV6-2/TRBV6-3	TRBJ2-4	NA	CASSYSGLNIQYF
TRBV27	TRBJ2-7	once	CASSYNTGVDLYEQYF
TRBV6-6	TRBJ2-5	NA	CASSYDTGPTGTQYF
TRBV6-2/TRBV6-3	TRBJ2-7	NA	CASSYSSTGQPIYEQYF
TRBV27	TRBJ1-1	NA	CASSPDSRNTEAFF
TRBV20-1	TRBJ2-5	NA	CSARGLAGAPQETQYF
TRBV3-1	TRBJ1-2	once	CASSQQGSGYTF